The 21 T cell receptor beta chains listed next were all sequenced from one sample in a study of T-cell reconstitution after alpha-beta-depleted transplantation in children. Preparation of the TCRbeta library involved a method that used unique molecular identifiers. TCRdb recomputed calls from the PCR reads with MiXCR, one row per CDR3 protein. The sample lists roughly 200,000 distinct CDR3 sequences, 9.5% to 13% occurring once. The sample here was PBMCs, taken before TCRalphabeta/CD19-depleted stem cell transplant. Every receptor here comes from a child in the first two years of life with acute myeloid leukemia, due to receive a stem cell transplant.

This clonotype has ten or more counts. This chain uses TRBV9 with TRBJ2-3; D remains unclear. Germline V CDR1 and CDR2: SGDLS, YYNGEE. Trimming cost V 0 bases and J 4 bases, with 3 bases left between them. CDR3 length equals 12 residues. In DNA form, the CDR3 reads TGTGCCAGCAGCGTAGAGGCAGATACGCAGTATTTT. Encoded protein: CASSVEADTQYF.

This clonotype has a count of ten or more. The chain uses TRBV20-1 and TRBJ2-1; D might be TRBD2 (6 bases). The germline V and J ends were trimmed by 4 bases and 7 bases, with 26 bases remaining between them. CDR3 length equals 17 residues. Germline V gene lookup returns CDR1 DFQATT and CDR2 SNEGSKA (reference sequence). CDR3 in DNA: TGCAGTGCTACCCTTCAGGCCGGGAGTTTCTGGGGAAATGAGCAGTTCTTC. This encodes CSATLQAGSFWGNEQFF.

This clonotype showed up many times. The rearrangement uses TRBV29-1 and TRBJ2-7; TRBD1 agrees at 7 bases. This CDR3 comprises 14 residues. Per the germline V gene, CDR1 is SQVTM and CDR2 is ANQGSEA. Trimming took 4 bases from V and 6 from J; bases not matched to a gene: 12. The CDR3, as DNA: TGCAGCGTTGGCCCACCGACAGGGATAGGCGAGCAGTACTTC. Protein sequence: CSVGPPTGIGEQYF.

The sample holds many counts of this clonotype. The DNA of the CDR3 is TGTGCCAGCAGCTTAGTATGGGGGTTCACAGATACGCAGTATTTT. Encoded protein: CASSLVWGFTDTQYF. This chain joins TRBV7-2 and TRBJ2-3; D possibly uses TRBD1 or TRBD2 (5 bases each). Looked up from germline, CDR1 is SGHTA and CDR2 is FQGNSA. CDR3 length: 15 residues. Trimming took 1 base from V and 2 from J, leaving 10 bases between them.

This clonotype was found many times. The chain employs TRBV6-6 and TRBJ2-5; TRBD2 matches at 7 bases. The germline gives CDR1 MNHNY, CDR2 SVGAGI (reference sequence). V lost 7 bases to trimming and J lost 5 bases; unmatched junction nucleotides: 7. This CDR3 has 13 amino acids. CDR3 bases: TGTGCCAGCACTAATTGGGAGGGTGAGACCCAGTACTTC. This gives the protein CASTNWEGETQYF.

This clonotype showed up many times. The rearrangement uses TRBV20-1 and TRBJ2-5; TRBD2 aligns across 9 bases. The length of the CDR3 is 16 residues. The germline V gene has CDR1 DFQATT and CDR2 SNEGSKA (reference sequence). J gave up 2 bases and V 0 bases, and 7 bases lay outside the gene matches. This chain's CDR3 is CSARDMGLAVQETQYF. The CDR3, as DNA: TGCAGTGCTAGAGATATGGGACTAGCCGTTCAAGAGACCCAGTACTTC.

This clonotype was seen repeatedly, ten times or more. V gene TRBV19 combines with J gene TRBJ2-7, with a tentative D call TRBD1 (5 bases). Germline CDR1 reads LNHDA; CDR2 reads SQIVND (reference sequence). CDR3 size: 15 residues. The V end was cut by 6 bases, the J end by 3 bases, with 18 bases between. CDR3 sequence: CASRAVGQISYEQYF. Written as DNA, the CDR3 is TGTGCCAGTAGGGCAGTGGGGCAAATAAGCTACGAGCAGTACTTC. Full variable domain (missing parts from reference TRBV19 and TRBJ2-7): DGGITQSPKYLFRKEGQNVTLSCEQNLNHDAMYWYRQDPGQGLRLIYYSQIVNDFQKGDIAEGYSVSREKKESFPLTVTSAQKNPTAFYLCASRAVGQISYEQYFGPGTRLTVT.

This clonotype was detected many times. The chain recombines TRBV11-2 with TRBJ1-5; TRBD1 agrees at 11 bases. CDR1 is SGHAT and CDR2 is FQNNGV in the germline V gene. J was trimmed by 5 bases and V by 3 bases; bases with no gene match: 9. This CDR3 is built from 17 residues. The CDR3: CASSLGTGGGPYQPQHF. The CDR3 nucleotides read TGTGCCAGCAGCTTGGGGACAGGGGGGGGACCTTATCAGCCCCAGCATTTT.

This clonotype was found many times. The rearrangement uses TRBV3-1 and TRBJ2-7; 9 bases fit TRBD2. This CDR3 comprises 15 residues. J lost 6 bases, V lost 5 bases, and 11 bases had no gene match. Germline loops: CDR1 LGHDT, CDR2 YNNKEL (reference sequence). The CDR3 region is CASSSTGTSFSEQYF. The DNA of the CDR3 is TGTGCCAGCAGCTCCACCGGGACTAGCTTCTCCGAGCAGTACTTC.

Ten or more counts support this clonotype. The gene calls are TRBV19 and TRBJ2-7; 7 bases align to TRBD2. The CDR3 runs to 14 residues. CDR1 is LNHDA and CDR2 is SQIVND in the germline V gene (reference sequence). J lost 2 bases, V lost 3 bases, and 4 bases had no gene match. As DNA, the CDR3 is TGTGCCAGTAGTATTGGCGGGGGTACCTACGAGCAGTACTTC. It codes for CASSIGGGTYEQYF.

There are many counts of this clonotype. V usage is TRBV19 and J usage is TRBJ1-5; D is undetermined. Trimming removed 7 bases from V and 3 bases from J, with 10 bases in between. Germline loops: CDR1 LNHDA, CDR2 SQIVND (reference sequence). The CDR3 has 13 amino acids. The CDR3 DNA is TGTGCCAGTACTGAGGGAAACAATCAGCCCCAGCATTTT. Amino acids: CASTEGNNQPQHF.

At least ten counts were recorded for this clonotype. CDR3 sequence: CSATTGYSNQPQHF. CDR3 nucleotide sequence: TGCAGTGCTACTACAGGGTACAGCAATCAGCCCCAGCATTTT. The J gene is TRBJ1-5, the V gene TRBV20-1, with D possibly being TRBD1 (6 bases). This CDR3 comprises 14 residues. The germline gives CDR1 DFQATT, CDR2 SNEGSKA (reference sequence). The V end lost 4 bases, the J end lost 1 base, and 11 bases lay between the germline ends.

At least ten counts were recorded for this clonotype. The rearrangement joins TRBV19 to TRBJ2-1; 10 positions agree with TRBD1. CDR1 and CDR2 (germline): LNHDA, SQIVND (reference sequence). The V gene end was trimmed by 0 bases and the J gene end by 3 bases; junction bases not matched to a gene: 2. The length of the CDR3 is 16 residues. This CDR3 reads CASSIEGQGVYNEQFF. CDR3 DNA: TGTGCCAGTAGTATAGAAGGACAGGGGGTCTACAATGAGCAGTTCTTC.

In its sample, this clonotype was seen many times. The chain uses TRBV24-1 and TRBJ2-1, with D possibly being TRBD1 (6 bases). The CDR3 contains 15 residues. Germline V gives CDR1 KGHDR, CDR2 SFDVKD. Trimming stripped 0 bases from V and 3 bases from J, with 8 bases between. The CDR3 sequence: CATSDLGRGYNEQFF. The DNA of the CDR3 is TGTGCCACCAGTGATTTGGGCAGGGGCTACAATGAGCAGTTCTTC.

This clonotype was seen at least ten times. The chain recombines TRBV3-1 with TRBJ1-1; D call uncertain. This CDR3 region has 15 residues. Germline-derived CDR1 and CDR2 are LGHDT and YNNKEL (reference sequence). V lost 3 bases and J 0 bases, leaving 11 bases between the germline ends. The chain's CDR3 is CASSQEAYMNTEAFF. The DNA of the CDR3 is TGTGCCAGCAGCCAGGAAGCTTACATGAACACTGAAGCTTTCTTT.

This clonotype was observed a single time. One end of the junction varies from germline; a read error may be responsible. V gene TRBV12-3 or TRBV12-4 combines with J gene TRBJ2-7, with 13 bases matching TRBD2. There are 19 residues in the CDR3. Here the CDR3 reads CTSSLSPGKGTSGAYEQYF. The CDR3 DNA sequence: TGTACCAGCAGTTTATCGCCAGGGAAAGGGACTAGCGGGGCCTACGAGCAGTACTTC.

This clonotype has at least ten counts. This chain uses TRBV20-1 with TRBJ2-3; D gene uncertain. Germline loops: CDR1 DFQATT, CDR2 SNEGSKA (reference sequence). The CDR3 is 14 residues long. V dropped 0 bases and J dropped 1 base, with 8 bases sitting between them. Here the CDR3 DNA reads TGCAGTGCTAGAGATGAGACCGGCACAGATACGCAGTATTTT. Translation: CSARDETGTDTQYF.

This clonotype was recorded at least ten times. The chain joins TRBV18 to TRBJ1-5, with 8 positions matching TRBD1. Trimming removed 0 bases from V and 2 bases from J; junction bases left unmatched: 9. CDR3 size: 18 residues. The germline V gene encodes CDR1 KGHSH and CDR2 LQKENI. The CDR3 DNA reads TGTGCCAGCTCACCACCGGGACAGGCCAAGATGGGCAATCAGCCCCAGCATTTT. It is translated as CASSPPGQAKMGNQPQHF.

CDR3 DNA sequence: TGTGCCAGCAGTAAAGGACTAGCGGATACCTACGAGCAGTACTTC. It yields the protein CASSKGLADTYEQYF. J is TRBJ2-7 and V is TRBV11-2; 10 nucleotides agree with TRBD2. The CDR3 spans 15 residues. The V gene's germline CDR1 is SGHAT and CDR2 FQNNGV. The ends lost 6 bases at V and 2 bases at J; junction bases unmatched: 7.

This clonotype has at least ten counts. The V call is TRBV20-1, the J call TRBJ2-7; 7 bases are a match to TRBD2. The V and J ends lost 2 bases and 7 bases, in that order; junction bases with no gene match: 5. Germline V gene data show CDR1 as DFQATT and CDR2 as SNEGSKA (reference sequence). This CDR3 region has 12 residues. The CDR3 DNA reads TGCAGTGCTAGAAAGGGGAGGGAAGAGCAGTACTTC. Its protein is CSARKGREEQYF.

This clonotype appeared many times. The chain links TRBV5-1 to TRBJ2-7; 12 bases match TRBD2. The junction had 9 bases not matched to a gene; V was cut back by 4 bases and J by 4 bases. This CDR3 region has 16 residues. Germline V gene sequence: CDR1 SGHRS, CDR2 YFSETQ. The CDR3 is CASSRWTSGIGYEQYF. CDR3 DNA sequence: TGCGCCAGCAGCAGGTGGACTAGCGGGATAGGATACGAGCAGTACTTC.